This T cell receptor (beta chain) is from a study of T cell repertoires in cytomegalovirus infection. Study-wide background: Use of recently identified HLA-C-restricted and well-studied HLA-B-restricted CMV epitopes was part of the study. Matching HLA type, along with CMV infection, was indicated by public TCR beta signatures.

From the reads, TCRdb called clonotypes with MiXCR, one entry per CDR3 protein. Here the sample spans 300,000 to 400,000 distinct CDR3 sequences, around 25% being singletons. The CDR3 runs to 14 residues. Germline CDR1 SGHTA, CDR2 FQGNSA. The V end lost 6 bases, the J end lost 2 bases, and 14 bases lay between the germline ends. General observations from the study: Cumulated frequencies of public TCR beta families served to identify carriers of CMV plus the relevant HLA. HLA-C-restricted CMV clonotypes gave the most frequent clonotype in two of eight donors.

This clonotype occurred many times. Its antigen is unidentified. This specimen was cultured PBMCs, taken from culture after CMV antigen stimulation. The clonotype was recovered from a human donor in good health (CMV status not recorded). Some clones in this sample may be carry-over from other donors' samples. The chain links TRBV7-2 to TRBJ2-7; D is ambiguous. CDR3 in amino acids: CASSETKWTYEQYF. The CDR3 DNA reads as TGTGCCAGCAGTGAGACGAAATGGACCTACGAGCAGTACTTC.